Listed here are 14 T cell receptor beta chains from one sample, sequenced in a study of blood T cell repertoires in COVID-19. The repertoire was sequenced with immunoSEQ multiplex PCR; TCRdb's copy has only in-frame clones and lacks some. The sample lists nearly 95,000 clones, around 74% occurring once. Sequenced sample: peripheral blood. These receptors came from an older man with COVID-19, enrolled during active disease.

This chain links TRBV9 with TRBJ2-7; no reliable D call. This CDR3 region has 13 residues. Per the germline V gene, CDR1 is SGDLS and CDR2 is YYNGEE. V was pared by 0 bases and J by 6 bases, with 10 bases between. The CDR3 loop is CASSVAPFSEQYF. CDR3 DNA: TGTGCCAGCAGCGTAGCTCCCTTCTCCGAGCAGTACTTC.

The CDR3 sequence is CAISESAGNTGELFF. The CDR3 region has the DNA TGTGCCATCAGTGAGTCGGCGGGGAACACCGGGGAGCTGTTTTTT. This chain joins TRBV10-3 and TRBJ2-2; D is possibly TRBD2 (5 bases). Trimming pared 0 bases from V and 1 base from J, leaving 6 bases between. Per the germline V gene, CDR1 is ENHRY and CDR2 is SYGVKD. The CDR3 loop spans 15 amino acids.

This chain uses TRBV10-3 with TRBJ2-1; 8 bases map to TRBD2. The CDR3 totals 16 residues. CDR1 is ENHRY, CDR2 SYGVKD, per germline. V dropped 6 bases and J dropped 5; count of bases not matched to a gene: 12. The CDR3 sequence: CAISGVSGSLNNEQFF. CDR3 in DNA: TGTGCCATCAGCGGAGTGAGCGGGAGCCTAAACAATGAGCAGTTCTTC.

V and J are TRBV7-2 and TRBJ1-2, with unresolved D. Trimming left V 1 base short and J 4 bases short, with 16 bases between. This CDR3 is built from 16 residues. CDR1 SGHTA and CDR2 FQGNSA come from the germline V gene. CDR3: CASSLGRADNPYGYTF. In DNA, the CDR3 is TGTGCCAGCAGCTTAGGCCGTGCAGATAATCCCTATGGCTACACCTTC. Variable domain in full (rest from reference TRBV7-2 and TRBJ1-2): GAGVSQSPSNKVTEKGKDVELRCDPISGHTALYWYRQSLGQGLEFLIYFQGNSAPDKSGLPSDRFSAERTGGSVSTLTIQRTQQEDSAVYLCASSLGRADNPYGYTFGSGTRLTVV.

The chain employs TRBV6-5 and TRBJ2-5, with D perhaps matching TRBD2 (6 bases). Trimming cost V 0 bases and J 2 bases, with 10 bases left between them. Germline values: CDR1 MNHEY, CDR2 SVGAGI. The CDR3 is made up of 15 amino acids. The CDR3 sequence: CASSYSNRGQETQYF. The CDR3 coding sequence is TGTGCCAGCAGTTACTCGAACCGGGGGCAAGAGACCCAGTACTTC.

The chain uses TRBV28 and TRBJ2-2; D is perhaps TRBD1 (6 bases). This CDR3 is built from 14 residues. V lost 8 bases and J lost 0, with 10 bases in between. In germline, CDR1 is MDHEN, CDR2 SYDVKM. Here the CDR3 reads CASSGHPNTGELFF. The CDR3 DNA reads TGTGCCAGCTCGGGACACCCGAACACCGGGGAGCTGTTTTTT.

V gene TRBV28 combines with J gene TRBJ1-5; D is perhaps TRBD1 (5 bases). The V end was cut by 6 bases, the J end by 4 bases, with 19 bases between. Germline V CDR1 and CDR2: MDHEN, SYDVKM. This CDR3 has 16 amino acids. The CDR3 protein is CASSPTKQGLNQPQHF. The CDR3 DNA sequence: TGTGCCAGCAGCCCGACAAAGCAGGGACTTAATCAGCCCCAGCATTTT.

V gene TRBV19 combines with J gene TRBJ1-5; 9 nucleotides align to TRBD1. The CDR3 runs 16 residues. V lost 7 bases and J lost 3; bases outside the gene matches: 10. Per the germline V gene, CDR1 is LNHDA and CDR2 is SQIVND (reference sequence). The chain's CDR3 is CASTKRGTGNNQPQHF. DNA for the CDR3: TGTGCCAGTACGAAAAGGGGGACAGGGAACAATCAGCCCCAGCATTTT.

The chain employs TRBV3-1 (or the pseudogene TRBV3-2) and TRBJ1-1, with 9 bases identical to TRBD1. Germline CDR1 is LGHDT and CDR2 is YNNKEL (reference sequence). Trimming cost V 4 bases and J 7 bases; bases outside gene matches: 4. The CDR3 has 13 residues. As DNA, the CDR3 is TGTGCCAGCAGCCTGGGACAGGGAAATGAAGCTTTCTTT. Translation gives CASSLGQGNEAFF.

This chain links TRBV4-2 with TRBJ2-5; 10 nucleotides match TRBD2. This CDR3 region has 14 residues. The junction had 5 bases not matched to a gene; V was cut back by 3 bases and J by 7 bases. Germline V gene lookup returns CDR1 LGHNA and CDR2 YNFKEQ. The CDR3: CASSHSGGVGTQYF. The CDR3 nucleotides are TGTGCCAGCAGCCACAGCGGGGGGGTCGGGACCCAGTACTTC.

This clone was seen once. The rearrangement joins TRBV27 to TRBJ1-5, with 9 nucleotides matching TRBD1. CDR1 and CDR2 from the germline V gene are MNHEY and SMNVEV (reference sequence). This CDR3 has 16 amino acids. J gave up 5 bases and V 5 bases, and 10 bases lay outside the gene matches. The CDR3 loop reads CASSPTMGTGYQPQHF. The CDR3 DNA reads TGTGCCAGCAGTCCAACTATGGGGACAGGGTATCAGCCCCAGCATTTT.

Note on this clone: A read error may account for a junction end that differs from germline. The rearrangement joins TRBV7-7 to TRBJ2-3; TRBD1 is a possible D gene (5 bases). This CDR3 region has 17 residues. In germline, CDR1 is SSHAT, CDR2 FNYEAQ (reference sequence). The CDR3 region is CASSPAGPRSSTDTQYF. Here the CDR3 DNA reads TGTGCTAGCAGCCCCGCAGGGCCCCGATCTAGCACAGATACGCAGTATTTT.

The V gene is TRBV25-1, the J gene TRBJ2-4; maybe TRBD1 (5 bases). The CDR3 contains 13 residues. V was shortened by 0 bases and J by 10 bases, with 10 bases between the two germline ends. Germline CDR1 and CDR2: MGHDK and SYGVNS. This chain's CDR3 is CASSEYTGEIQYF. The DNA for the CDR3 is TGTGCCAGCAGTGAATATACAGGAGAAATTCAGTACTTC. Using reference TRBV25-1 and TRBJ2-4 for the parts outside the CDR3, the full variable domain is EADIYQTPRYLVIGTGKKITLECSQTMGHDKMYWYQQDPGMELHLIHYSYGVNSTEKGDLSSESTVSRIRTEHFPLTLESARPSHTSQYLCASSEYTGEIQYFGAGTRLSVL.

V usage is TRBV6-2 or TRBV6-3 and J usage is TRBJ2-4, with D possibly matching TRBD2 (5 bases). V was trimmed by 2 bases and J by 1 base, leaving 15 bases between them. The CDR3 spans 17 residues. Per the germline V gene, CDR1 is MNHEY and CDR2 is SVGEGT. The CDR3 nucleotides read TGTGCCAGCAGTTACAGGCCCTCCGGGGTGGCCAAAAACATTCAGTACTTC. Translating it yields CASSYRPSGVAKNIQYF.